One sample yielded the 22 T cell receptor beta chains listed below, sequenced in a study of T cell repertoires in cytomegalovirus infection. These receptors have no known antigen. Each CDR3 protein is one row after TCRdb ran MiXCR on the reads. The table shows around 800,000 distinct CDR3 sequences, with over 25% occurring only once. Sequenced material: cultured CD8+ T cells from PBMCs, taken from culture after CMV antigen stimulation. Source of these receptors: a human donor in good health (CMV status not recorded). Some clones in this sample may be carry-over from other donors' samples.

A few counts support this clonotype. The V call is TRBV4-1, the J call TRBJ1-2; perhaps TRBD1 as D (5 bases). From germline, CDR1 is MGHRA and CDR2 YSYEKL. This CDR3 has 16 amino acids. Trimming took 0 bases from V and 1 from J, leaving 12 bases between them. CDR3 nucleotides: TGCGCCAGCAGCCAAGATCAGGGCTCCATTAACTATGGCTACACCTTC. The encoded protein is CASSQDQGSINYGYTF.

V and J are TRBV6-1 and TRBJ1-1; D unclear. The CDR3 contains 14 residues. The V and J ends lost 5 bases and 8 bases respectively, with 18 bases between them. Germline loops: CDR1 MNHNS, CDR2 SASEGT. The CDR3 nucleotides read TGTGCCAGCAGTCCCGGACGGTACGTGGGCGAAGCTTTCTTT. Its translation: CASSPGRYVGEAFF.

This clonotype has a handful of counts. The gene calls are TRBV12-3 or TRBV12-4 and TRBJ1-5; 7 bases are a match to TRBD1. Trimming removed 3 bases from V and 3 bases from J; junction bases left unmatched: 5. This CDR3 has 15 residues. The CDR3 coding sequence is TGTGCCAGCAGTTTCGGACAGGACTACAATCAGCCCCAGCATTTT. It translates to CASSFGQDYNQPQHF.

The CDR3 region is CASSFTGDGFYEQYF. DNA for the CDR3: TGTGCCAGCAGTTTTACAGGGGACGGGTTTTACGAGCAGTACTTC. The J gene is TRBJ2-7, the V gene TRBV6-5, with 7 bases fitting TRBD1. The germline V gene encodes CDR1 MNHEY and CDR2 SVGAGI. With V trimmed by 4 bases and J by 4 bases, 10 bases remained unmatched. CDR3 length: 15 residues.

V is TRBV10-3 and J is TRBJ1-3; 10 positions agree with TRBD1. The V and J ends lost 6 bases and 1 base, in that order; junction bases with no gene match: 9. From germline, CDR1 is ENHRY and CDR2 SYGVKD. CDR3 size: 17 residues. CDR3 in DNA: TGTGCCATCAGGGGACAGGGGCCCCATCCGTCTGGAAACACCATATATTTT. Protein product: CAIRGQGPHPSGNTIYF.

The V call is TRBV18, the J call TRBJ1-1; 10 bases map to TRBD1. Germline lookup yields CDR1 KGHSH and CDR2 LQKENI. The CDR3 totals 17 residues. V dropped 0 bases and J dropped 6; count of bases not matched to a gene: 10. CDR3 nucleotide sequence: TGTGCCAGCTCACCACCGAGGGACAGGGGAACGAAGGCTGAAGCTTTCTTT. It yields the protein CASSPPRDRGTKAEAFF.

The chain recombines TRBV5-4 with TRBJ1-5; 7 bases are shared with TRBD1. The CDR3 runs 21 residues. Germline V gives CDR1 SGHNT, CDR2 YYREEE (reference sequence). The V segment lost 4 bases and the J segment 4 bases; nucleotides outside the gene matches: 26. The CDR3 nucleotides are TGTGCCAGCAGCCCGGACCCTAATCGCACTGGGACAGTTATGAGTAATCAGCCCCAGCATTTT. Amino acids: CASSPDPNRTGTVMSNQPQHF.

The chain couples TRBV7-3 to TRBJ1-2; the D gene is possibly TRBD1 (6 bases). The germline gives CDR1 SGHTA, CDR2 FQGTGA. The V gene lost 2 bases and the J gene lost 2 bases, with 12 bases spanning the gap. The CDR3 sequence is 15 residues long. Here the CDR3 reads CASSLASDRNYGYTF. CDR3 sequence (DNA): TGTGCCAGCAGCTTAGCCTCGGACAGAAACTATGGCTACACCTTC. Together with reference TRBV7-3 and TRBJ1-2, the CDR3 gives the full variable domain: GAGVSQTPSNKVTEKGKYVELRCDPISGHTALYWYRQSLGQGPEFLIYFQGTGAADDSGLPNDRFFAVRPEGSVSTLKIQRTERGDSAVYLCASSLASDRNYGYTFGSGTRLTVV.

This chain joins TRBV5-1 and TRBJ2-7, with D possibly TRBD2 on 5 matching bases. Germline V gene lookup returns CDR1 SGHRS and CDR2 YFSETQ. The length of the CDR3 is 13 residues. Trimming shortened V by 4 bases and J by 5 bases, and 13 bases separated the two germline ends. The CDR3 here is CASSARLQDEQYF. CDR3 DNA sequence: TGCGCCAGCAGCGCACGACTACAAGACGAGCAGTACTTC.

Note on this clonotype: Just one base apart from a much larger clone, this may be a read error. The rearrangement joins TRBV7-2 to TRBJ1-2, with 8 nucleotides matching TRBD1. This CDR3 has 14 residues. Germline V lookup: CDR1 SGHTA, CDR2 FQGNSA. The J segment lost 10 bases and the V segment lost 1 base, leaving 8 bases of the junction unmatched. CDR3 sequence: CASSLEAGGNDYTF. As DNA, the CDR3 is TGTGCCAGCAGCTTAGAGGCAGGGGGCAATGACTACACCTTC.

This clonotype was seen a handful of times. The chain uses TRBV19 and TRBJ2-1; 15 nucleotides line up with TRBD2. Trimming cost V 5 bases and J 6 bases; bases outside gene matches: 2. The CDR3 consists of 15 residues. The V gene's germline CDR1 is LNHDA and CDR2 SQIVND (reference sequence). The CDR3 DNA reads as TGTGCCAGTAGTGGACTAGCGGGGGGGCCCAATGAGCAGTTCTTC. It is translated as CASSGLAGGPNEQFF.

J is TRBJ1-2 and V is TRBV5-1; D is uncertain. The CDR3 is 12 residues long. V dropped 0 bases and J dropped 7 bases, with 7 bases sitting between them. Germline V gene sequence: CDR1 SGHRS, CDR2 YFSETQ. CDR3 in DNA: TGCGCCAGCAGCTTGGAGGATGCTGGCTACACCTTC. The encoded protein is CASSLEDAGYTF.

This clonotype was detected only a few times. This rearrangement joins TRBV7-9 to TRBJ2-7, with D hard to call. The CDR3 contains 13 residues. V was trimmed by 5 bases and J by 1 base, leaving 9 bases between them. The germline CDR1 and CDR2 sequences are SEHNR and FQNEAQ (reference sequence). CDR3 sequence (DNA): TGTGCCAGCAGCCACAGAGAGTCCTACGAGCAGTACGTC. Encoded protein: CASSHRESYEQYV.

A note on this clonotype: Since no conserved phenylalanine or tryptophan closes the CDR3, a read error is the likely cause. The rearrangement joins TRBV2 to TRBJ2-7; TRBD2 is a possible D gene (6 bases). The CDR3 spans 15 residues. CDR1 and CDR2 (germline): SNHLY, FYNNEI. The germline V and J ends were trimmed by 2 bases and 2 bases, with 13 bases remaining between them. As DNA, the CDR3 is TGTGCCAGCAGTGAACCGGGACTGCCTACCTACGAGCAGTACTAC. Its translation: CASSEPGLPTYEQYY.

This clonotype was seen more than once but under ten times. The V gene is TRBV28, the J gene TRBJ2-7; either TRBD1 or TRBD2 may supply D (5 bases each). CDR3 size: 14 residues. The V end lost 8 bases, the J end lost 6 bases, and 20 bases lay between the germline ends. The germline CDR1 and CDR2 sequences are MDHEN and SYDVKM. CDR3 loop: CASSGPRDGLEQYV. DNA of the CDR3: TGTGCCAGCTCGGGCCCTCGGGACGGGCTCGAGCAGTACGTC.

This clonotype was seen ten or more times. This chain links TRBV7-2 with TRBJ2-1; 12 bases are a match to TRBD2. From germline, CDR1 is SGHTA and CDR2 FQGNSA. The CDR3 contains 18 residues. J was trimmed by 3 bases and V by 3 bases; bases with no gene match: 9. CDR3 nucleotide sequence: TGTGCCAGCAGCTTCCCTAGCGGGGGGGCCGTCTACTACAATGAGCAGTTCTTC. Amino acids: CASSFPSGGAVYYNEQFF.

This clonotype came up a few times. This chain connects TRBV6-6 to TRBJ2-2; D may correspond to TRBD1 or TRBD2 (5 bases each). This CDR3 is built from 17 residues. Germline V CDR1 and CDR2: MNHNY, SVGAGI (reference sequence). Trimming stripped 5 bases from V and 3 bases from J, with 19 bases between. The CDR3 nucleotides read TGTGCCAGCAGTACAAACCCCGGCCGGGGCTACACCGGGGAGCTGTTTTTT. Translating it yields CASSTNPGRGYTGELFF.

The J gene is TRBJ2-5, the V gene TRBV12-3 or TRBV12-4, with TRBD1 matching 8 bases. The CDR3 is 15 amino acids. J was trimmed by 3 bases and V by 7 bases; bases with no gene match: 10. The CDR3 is CASTSLDRGEETQYF. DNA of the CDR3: TGTGCCAGCACATCATTAGACAGGGGAGAAGAGACCCAGTACTTC.

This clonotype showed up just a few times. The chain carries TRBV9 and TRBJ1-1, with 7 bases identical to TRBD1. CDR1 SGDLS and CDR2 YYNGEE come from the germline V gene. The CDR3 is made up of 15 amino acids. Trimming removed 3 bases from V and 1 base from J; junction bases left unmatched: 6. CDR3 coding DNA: TGTGCCAGCAGCGCCTTCGACAGGGCGAACACTGAAGCTTTCTTT. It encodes CASSAFDRANTEAFF.

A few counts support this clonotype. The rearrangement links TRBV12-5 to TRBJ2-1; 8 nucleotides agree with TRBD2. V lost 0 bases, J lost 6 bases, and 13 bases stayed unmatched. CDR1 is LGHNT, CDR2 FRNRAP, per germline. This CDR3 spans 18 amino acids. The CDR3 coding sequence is TGTGCTAGTGGTTTGGTACTAGGGAAGCCGGGGGGGGCCAATGAGCAGTTCTTC. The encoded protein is CASGLVLGKPGGANEQFF.

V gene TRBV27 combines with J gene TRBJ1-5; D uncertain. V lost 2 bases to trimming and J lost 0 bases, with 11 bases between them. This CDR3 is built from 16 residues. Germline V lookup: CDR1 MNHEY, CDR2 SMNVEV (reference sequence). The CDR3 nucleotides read TGTGCCAGCAGTTTACGAGGACCGAATAGCAATCAGCCCCAGCATTTT. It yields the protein CASSLRGPNSNQPQHF.

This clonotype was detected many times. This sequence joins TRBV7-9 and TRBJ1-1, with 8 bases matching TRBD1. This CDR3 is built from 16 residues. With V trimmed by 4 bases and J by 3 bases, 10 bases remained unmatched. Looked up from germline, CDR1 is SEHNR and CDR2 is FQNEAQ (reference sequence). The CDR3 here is CASSWDRTLGDTEAFF. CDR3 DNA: TGTGCCAGCAGCTGGGACAGGACCCTAGGGGACACTGAAGCTTTCTTT.